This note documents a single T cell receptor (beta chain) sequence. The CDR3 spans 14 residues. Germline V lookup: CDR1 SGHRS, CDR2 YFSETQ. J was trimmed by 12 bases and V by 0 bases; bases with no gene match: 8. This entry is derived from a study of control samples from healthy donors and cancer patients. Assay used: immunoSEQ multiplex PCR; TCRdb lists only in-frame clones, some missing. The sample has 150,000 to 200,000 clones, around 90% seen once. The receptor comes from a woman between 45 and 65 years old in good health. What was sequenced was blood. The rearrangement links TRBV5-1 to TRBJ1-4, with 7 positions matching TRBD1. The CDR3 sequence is CASSLDETGWELFF. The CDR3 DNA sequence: TGCGCCAGCAGCTTGGACGAGACAGGGTGGGAACTGTTTTTT.